The T cell receptor beta chain under discussion was sequenced for a study of post-analysis software for immune sequencing data (dated by TCRdb to the mid-2010s). Looking at the study overall: The recorded disease courses included relapsing-remitting, secondary progressive and progressive-relapsing multiple sclerosis, and some patients had no subtype annotation. A subset of samples was prepared in parallel using single-end sample barcoding, then pooled and co-amplified after Illumina adapter ligation. The multiple sclerosis patient repertoires were compared with 11 previously published healthy control repertoires from donors aged about 6 to 28 years. Overall results and qualifications from the work: Significantly higher frequencies in patients than in controls were found for five TRBV segments, including TRBV5-6, TRBV5-1 and TRBV20-1. Direct clustering with F measure showed strong co-clustering of samples prepared in the same batch, prompting a batch-effect correction. The multiple sclerosis patient group was slightly younger than the control group. Compared with controls, multiple sclerosis patients had significantly lower normalized Chao1 diversity, a finding suggesting substantial peripheral T-cell clonal expansion.

Based on the germline V gene, the CDR1 and CDR2 sequences are SQVTM and ANQGSEA. Its CDR3 holds 15 amino acids, cysteine through phenylalanine. Only the CDR3 part of the read is kept: 45 bases, read in frame from the first base. V loses 6 bases, J loses 2 bases, and the germline ends lie 17 bases apart. Library method: PCR. The data were produced on an Illumina HiSeq 2500. To reduce PCR and sequencing biases, unique molecular identifiers were incorporated into the TCR beta cDNA libraries. Approximately 500,000 cDNA molecules were obtained per 1 to 10 million input T cells, so each molecule approximated one T cell. The patient libraries were prepared and sequenced with the same protocol used for the earlier healthy control dataset. Within a given batch, samples were prepared together, multiplexed and sequenced on the same HiSeq lane. Processing in the source paper ran as follows. Raw barcoded reads were processed with MIGEC, and single-read molecular identifier groups were discarded before consensus assembly and CDR3 extraction. Clonotype tables were post-analysed with VDJtools, normalizing diversity by down-sampling all datasets to the smallest sample size. Repertoire overlap clustering matched CDR3 amino acid but not nucleotide sequences to correct batch-related cross-sample contamination. TCRdb passed the public sequencing reads through fastp at Q25 and MiXCR, retaining productive beta sequences. Entries are consolidated by CDR3 protein sequence, retaining the most common genes and DNA. These V and J calls originate from TCRdb's pipeline instead of the authors' own analysis. This sample lists about 180,000 distinct CDR3 sequences; approximately 30% were detected once. Less than 1.6% of the sample rests with the top ten.

With respect to this clonotype: Its specific antigen is unknown. Just one base apart from a much larger clone, this may be a read error.

To demonstrate the VDJtools post-analysis software, TCR beta repertoires were profiled from the peripheral blood of 13 young patients with multiple sclerosis. Multiple sclerosis patients were children and adolescents aged 6 to 15 years. This TCR was sampled from a girl aged 10 to 17 with multiple sclerosis. The rearranged chain carries TRBV29-1 and TRBJ2-1; the D gene cannot be named for sure. The specimen sequenced was blood. CDR3 sequence: CSVGANSHAYNEQFF. The DNA sequence reads TGCAGCGTCGGAGCGAATTCGCATGCCTACAATGAGCAGTTCTTC.